The 10 T cell receptor beta chains presented below share a single source sample, sequenced in a study of T cells in Graves' hyperthyroidism and ophthalmopathy. Regions amplified from RNA transcripts were the TCR beta CDR3 regions. A set of HTBI primers served as the primers for a first-round RT-PCR of the TCR CDR3. TCRdb independently ran MiXCR on the multiplex PCR reads; one entry per CDR3 protein. Of 700,000 to 850,000 distinct CDR3 sequences listed, roughly a third are singletons. The sequenced sample was blood. The receptors stem from a woman in her forties with Graves' hyperthyroidism.

The chain links TRBV29-1 to TRBJ2-5; maybe TRBD1 (5 bases). The ends were cut back, 3 bases at V and 5 bases at J, with 7 bases in the middle. The CDR3 is 11 residues long. Germline V gene data show CDR1 as SQVTM and CDR2 as ANQGSEA. In DNA, the CDR3 is TGCAGCGTTGATAAGGGGGAGACCCAGTACTTC. This gives the protein CSVDKGETQYF. The full variable domain, rest sourced from reference TRBV29-1 and TRBJ2-5, is SAVISQKPSRDICQRGTSLTIQCQVDSQVTMMFWYRQQPGQSLTLIATANQGSEATYESGFVIDKFPISRPNLTFSTLTVSNMSPEDSSIYLCSVDKGETQYFGPGTRLLVL.

The chain combines TRBV19 with TRBJ1-5; D might be TRBD1 (5 bases). Germline V gene sequence: CDR1 LNHDA, CDR2 SQIVND (reference sequence). V gave up 7 bases and J gave up 2 bases, with 15 bases separating them. CDR3 size: 15 residues. CDR3 sequence reads: CASTFGGGRNQPQHF. The DNA for the CDR3 is TGTGCCAGTACCTTCGGGGGGGGACGCAATCAGCCCCAGCATTTT.

The chain joins TRBV5-1 to TRBJ1-4; possibly TRBD1 for D (6 bases). CDR3 length: 17 residues. Looked up from germline, CDR1 is SGHRS and CDR2 is YFSETQ. V was cut by 2 bases and J by 0 bases, with 14 bases left in between. CDR3 in amino acids: CASSFTGTPATNEKLFF. The CDR3 DNA reads TGCGCCAGCAGCTTCACCGGGACACCTGCAACTAATGAAAAACTGTTTTTT.

CDR3 nucleotide sequence: TGTGCCAGCAGCTTGTGGCCCCAGGGAGAGACCCAGTACTTC. It is translated as CASSLWPQGETQYF. The chain employs TRBV5-4 and TRBJ2-5; D is perhaps TRBD1 (5 bases). The CDR3 runs to 14 residues. CDR1 is SGHNT, CDR2 YYREEE, per germline (reference sequence). The V end was cut by 1 base, the J end by 4 bases, with 11 bases between.

There are a few counts of this clonotype. The gene calls are TRBV12-3 or TRBV12-4 and TRBJ1-5, with a possible D match to TRBD1 (5 bases). Between the trimmed V and J ends, which lost 5 bases and 1 base, there was a span of 15 bases. CDR3 length: 16 residues. The CDR3 protein is CASSQITGVSNQPQHF. The CDR3, as DNA: TGTGCCAGCAGTCAAATCACAGGAGTCAGCAATCAGCCCCAGCATTTT.

The chain has TRBV10-3 and TRBJ1-6; D is perhaps TRBD1 (5 bases). V was shortened by 7 bases and J by 7 bases, with 17 bases between the two germline ends. This CDR3 spans 15 amino acids. Germline CDR1 and CDR2: ENHRY and SYGVKD. The CDR3 spells CAIKGWGTGNSPLHF. The CDR3 DNA reads as TGTGCCATCAAAGGTTGGGGGACGGGGAATTCACCCCTCCACTTT.

The chain has TRBV6-5 and TRBJ1-2; TRBD1 is a possible D gene (6 bases). V was clipped by 3 bases and J by 8 bases, with 10 bases between them. This CDR3 region has 12 residues. Germline V CDR1 and CDR2: MNHEY, SVGAGI. CDR3 DNA sequence: TGTGCCAGCAGTTATCAGGGGCAAGGCTACACCTTC. Translated, it gives CASSYQGQGYTF.

As to this clonotype: This may stem from a read error, because a much larger clone lies one nucleotide away. The chain links TRBV19 to TRBJ1-5, with D possibly matching TRBD1 (5 bases). Trimming removed 4 bases from V and 6 bases from J, with 16 bases in between. Germline values: CDR1 LNHDA, CDR2 SQIVND (reference sequence). This CDR3 spans 15 amino acids. The CDR3 coding sequence is TGTGCCAGTAGTACTGACAGTGGGCTGAGTCAGCCCCAGCATTTT. It encodes CASSTDSGLSQPQHF.

This clonotype was detected a few times. The chain recombines TRBV6-5 with TRBJ2-7; 8 bases align to TRBD1. The CDR3 has 16 amino acids. The V gene end was trimmed by 6 bases and the J gene end by 3 bases; junction bases not matched to a gene: 13. The germline gives CDR1 MNHEY, CDR2 SVGAGI. CDR3 protein: CASSPSPGQDRYEQYF. The CDR3 bases are TGTGCCAGCAGCCCATCGCCGGGACAGGACCGCTACGAGCAGTACTTC.

This clonotype has only a few counts. The rearrangement links TRBV20-1 to TRBJ2-7; TRBD2 aligns across 10 bases. This CDR3 contains 15 residues. The germline gives CDR1 DFQATT, CDR2 SNEGSKA (reference sequence). Trimming removed 0 bases from V and 2 bases from J; junction bases left unmatched: 4. CDR3 in DNA: TGCAGTGCTAGAGATATACTAGCGGGGACCTACGAGCAGTACTTC. Its protein product is CSARDILAGTYEQYF.